The rows below give T cell receptor beta chains drawn from one sample of a study of shared T cell receptors in the human thymus. Only in-frame clones appear in the TCRdb table, and some are missing; sequencing was by immunoSEQ multiplex PCR. The top ten clones hold less than 0.015% of a sample with 500,000 to 550,000 clones, around three quarters of them seen once. Another study also made use of these data, one on human thymus T cells.

The sequenced sample consisted of thymocytes. Receptors were obtained from a boy in the first two years of life with a congenital heart defect. Both conserved end residues are part of each CDR3. The D gene is left open where the match is weak. Clone size is stated in some rows and not others, as once, few, many or a class when expanded.

>15|TRBJ2-7|NA|TRBD1|TRBV28
CASSLCRQGGYEQYF
TGTGCCAGCAGTTTATGCCGACAGGGGGGTTACGAGCAGTACTTC
>14|TRBJ1-5|NA|NA|TRBV19
CASSTLDRSQPQHF
TGTGCCAGTAGTACTTTAGACAGGTCTCAGCCCCAGCATTTT
>17|TRBJ1-4|NA|NA|TRBV4-3
CASSQDAWGPTNEKLFF
TGCGCCAGCAGCCAAGATGCCTGGGGCCCCACTAATGAAAAACTGTTTTTT
>16|TRBJ2-1|NA|TRBD2|TRBV7-2
CASSLETGGPYNEQFF
TGTGCCAGCAGCTTAGAAACGGGAGGGCCCTACAATGAGCAGTTCTTC
>19|TRBJ2-5|NA|TRBD2|TRBV4-1
CASSEAPTSGRAVAETQYF
TGCGCCAGCAGCGAAGCCCCGACTAGCGGGAGGGCCGTGGCGGAGACCCAGTACTTC
>13|TRBJ1-1|NA|TRBD1|TRBV28
CASSLDREKGAFF
TGTGCCAGCAGTTTAGACAGGGAAAAGGGAGCTTTCTTT
>14|TRBJ1-5|NA|TRBD1|TRBV7-9
CASSKGTGHQPQHF
TGTGCCAGCAGCAAGGGGACAGGTCATCAGCCCCAGCATTTT
>15|TRBJ2-5|NA|NA|TRBV15
CATSRDGTARKTQYF
TGTGCCACCAGCAGAGATGGGACTGCCAGGAAGACCCAGTACTTC
>19|TRBJ2-7|few|TRBD2|TRBV12-5
CASGPWGSGSRGDNDEQYF
TGTGCTAGTGGTCCCTGGGGTAGCGGGAGCCGAGGGGATAACGACGAGCAGTACTTC
>18|TRBJ2-3|NA|TRBD2|TRBV10-1
CASSESGLAGWRSDTQYF
TGCGCCAGCAGTGAGTCGGGGCTAGCGGGATGGAGGTCAGATACGCAGTATTTT
>12|TRBJ1-1|NA|NA|TRBV6-1
CASTPGLGKAFF
TGTGCCAGCACTCCCGGACTTGGGAAAGCTTTCTTT
>14|TRBJ2-5|NA|NA|TRBV21-1
CASSTNSAQETQYF
TGTGCCAGCAGCACTAATAGCGCCCAAGAGACCCAGTACTTC
>17|TRBJ2-1|NA|TRBD2|TRBV29-1
CSVVLAGETPLHNEQFF
TGCAGCGTTGTGTTAGCGGGGGAAACCCCCCTCCACAATGAGCAGTTCTTC
>14|TRBJ2-6|NA|NA|TRBV14
CASSQTARANVLTF
TGTGCCAGCAGCCAAACCGCTAGGGCCAACGTCCTGACTTTC
>14|TRBJ2-7|NA|TRBD1|TRBV4-3
CASSQGTGLYEQYF
TGCGCCAGCAGCCAGGGGACAGGGTTGTACGAGCAGTACTTC
>16|TRBJ2-1|NA|TRBD2|TRBV28
CASSLLAGISDNEQFF
TGTGCCAGCAGTTTACTAGCGGGGATCTCAGACAATGAGCAGTTCTTC
>17|TRBJ2-3|few|TRBD2|TRBV11-2
CASSPPPEREATDTQYF
TGTGCCAGCAGCCCACCCCCCGAGCGGGAGGCCACAGATACGCAGTATTTT
>13|TRBJ2-1|NA|NA|TRBV21-1
CASSREFHNEQFF
TGTGCCAGCAGCAGGGAGTTCCACAATGAGCAGTTCTTC
>20|TRBJ1-2|NA|TRBD1|TRBV4-3
CASSQAQRDRGRPMDYGYTF
TGCGCCAGCAGCCAAGCCCAAAGGGACAGGGGGAGACCTATGGACTATGGCTACACCTTC
>18|TRBJ2-7|NA|TRBD1|TRBV4-1
CASSQVWRQGRDYDEQYF
TGCGCCAGCAGCCAAGTGTGGCGACAGGGCAGGGATTACGACGAGCAGTACTTC
>17|TRBJ1-2|NA|TRBD1|TRBV30
CAWSVPGQGPVLDGYTF
TGTGCCTGGAGCGTTCCCGGACAGGGGCCCGTCCTAGATGGCTACACCTTC
>14|TRBJ2-7|NA|NA|TRBV19
CASSMRAGAYEQYF
TGTGCCAGTAGTATGCGGGCAGGGGCCTACGAGCAGTACTTC
>14|TRBJ2-5|NA|NA|TRBV5-4
CASSLGGKQETQYF
TGTGCCAGCAGCTTGGGCGGGAAGCAAGAGACCCAGTACTTC
>14|TRBJ1-1|NA|TRBD1|TRBV7-6
CASSPGQGTPKAFF
TGTGCCAGCAGCCCCGGACAGGGAACCCCAAAAGCTTTCTTT
>18|TRBJ2-7|NA|NA|TRBV11-2
CASSLRGDPPGVIYEQYF
TGTGCCAGCAGCTTACGGGGGGATCCCCCAGGGGTGATCTACGAGCAGTACTTC
>14|TRBJ1-2|few|TRBD1|TRBV14
CASSPDRATYGYTF
TGTGCCAGCAGCCCAGACAGGGCGACCTATGGCTACACCTTC
>14|TRBJ2-6|NA|TRBD1|TRBV15
CATSQGAGANVLTF
TGTGCCACCTCTCAGGGGGCGGGGGCCAACGTCCTGACTTTC
>18|TRBJ1-1|NA|TRBD1|TRBV7-9
CASSNLRDRGQRDTEAFF
TGTGCCAGCAGCAACCTCCGGGACAGGGGGCAAAGGGACACTGAAGCTTTCTTT
>18|TRBJ2-2|NA|TRBD1|TRBV25-1
CASSARTPGQPNTGELFF
TGTGCCAGCAGTGCTCGCACGCCGGGACAGCCGAACACCGGGGAGCTGTTTTTT
>15|TRBJ1-1|NA|NA|TRBV6-5
CASSYMTGPGTEAFF
TGTGCCAGCAGTTACATGACAGGCCCCGGGACTGAAGCTTTCTTT
>16|TRBJ1-5|NA|TRBD1|TRBV12-5
CASGLRTGGLHQPQHF
TGTGCTAGTGGTTTAAGGACAGGGGGGTTGCATCAGCCCCAGCATTTT
>13|TRBJ1-2|NA|NA|TRBV28
CASSRGDGYGYTF
TGTGCCAGCAGCCGGGGGGACGGGTATGGCTACACCTTC
>15|TRBJ2-2|NA|TRBD2|TRBV5-4
CASSRTSGRTGELFF
TGTGCCAGCAGCCGGACTAGCGGGAGAACCGGGGAGCTGTTTTTT
>14|TRBJ2-7|NA|NA|TRBV19
CASSTKLGGYEQYF
TGTGCCAGTAGTACCAAACTAGGGGGTTACGAGCAGTACTTC
>16|TRBJ2-7|NA|TRBD2|TRBV5-1
CASSLRLGGPSYEQYF
TGCGCCAGCAGCTTGAGGTTGGGAGGGCCATCCTACGAGCAGTACTTC
>19|TRBJ1-1|few|TRBD1|TRBV28
CASSRGQGAKRQRNTEAFF
TGTGCCAGCAGTCGGGGGCAGGGGGCTAAGAGGCAAAGGAACACTGAAGCTTTCTTT
>18|TRBJ2-1|once|TRBD2|TRBV5-1
CASSLGPASGRGGNEQFF
TGCGCCAGCAGCTTGGGCCCGGCTAGCGGGAGAGGCGGGAATGAGCAGTTCTTC
>16|TRBJ1-5|NA|NA|TRBV7-6
CASSLLTAGPIETQHF
TGTGCCAGCAGCCTCCTGACAGCTGGACCCATCGAGACCCAGCATTTT
>15|TRBJ2-1|once|NA|TRBV9
CASSVAAQGNNEQFF
TGTGCCAGCAGCGTAGCTGCTCAGGGAAACAATGAGCAGTTCTTC
>15|TRBJ2-7|NA|TRBD1|TRBV5-1
CASSSYPGQAYEQYF
TGCGCCAGCAGCTCCTACCCGGGACAGGCTTACGAGCAGTACTTC
>16|TRBJ1-3|NA|NA|TRBV5-5
CASSKLGLGSGNTIYF
TGTGCCAGCAGCAAGCTGGGACTGGGGTCTGGAAACACCATATATTTT
>11|TRBJ2-7|once|NA|TRBV20-1
CSATLGYEQYF
TGCAGTGCCACACTAGGCTACGAGCAGTACTTC